These 30 T cell receptor beta chains came from one sample sequenced in a study of blood T cell repertoires in COVID-19. Some clones are missing from TCRdb's copy, which holds only in-frame ones; the method was immunoSEQ multiplex PCR. The data contain 270,000 or so clones, more than 80% of them singletons. The sequenced sample consisted of peripheral blood. These receptors originate from a woman in her twenties or thirties with active or convalescent COVID-19.

This sequence joins TRBV6-5 and TRBJ1-5; 8 nucleotides line up with TRBD1. Germline V gene lookup returns CDR1 MNHEY and CDR2 SVGAGI. With V trimmed by 6 bases and J by 6 bases, 7 bases remained unmatched. The CDR3 has 14 amino acids. The CDR3 DNA reads TGTGCCAGCAGCTCTGACAGGGGACCTCAGCCCCAGCATTTT. This gives the protein CASSSDRGPQPQHF.

The chain recombines TRBV7-9 with TRBJ2-3; TRBD1 matches 9 bases. This CDR3 region has 16 residues. Trimming cost V 3 bases and J 4 bases; bases outside gene matches: 8. The germline CDR1 and CDR2 sequences are SEHNR and FQNEAQ (reference sequence). For the CDR3, the DNA is TGTGCCAGCAGCTTTCTCGGGACAGGGCCTTCAGATACGCAGTATTTT. Protein product: CASSFLGTGPSDTQYF.

The chain employs TRBV5-4 and TRBJ2-2, with D maybe TRBD1 (5 bases). CDR1 is SGHNT and CDR2 is YYREEE in the germline V gene (reference sequence). The V and J ends lost 2 bases and 2 bases respectively, with 13 bases between them. The CDR3 length is 16 residues. The CDR3 DNA sequence: TGTGCCAGCAGCTTCGACAGACAGTATAACACCGGGGAGCTGTTTTTT. Its protein product is CASSFDRQYNTGELFF.

This chain connects TRBV12-3 or TRBV12-4 to TRBJ1-4, with D possibly being TRBD1 (5 bases). The CDR3 totals 13 residues. The V end lost 3 bases, the J end lost 6 bases, and 8 bases lay between the germline ends. CDR3 loop: CASSFGAHEKLFF. CDR3 nucleotide sequence: TGTGCCAGCAGTTTTGGGGCGCATGAAAAACTGTTTTTT.

This chain joins TRBV19 and TRBJ2-1; 7 bases are a match to TRBD1. Germline assignment: CDR1 LNHDA and CDR2 SQIVND (reference sequence). The CDR3 spans 14 residues. V was pared by 0 bases and J by 12 bases, with 8 bases of the junction left unmatched. The CDR3 sequence: CASSIEGLGTVQFF. The CDR3 bases are TGTGCCAGTAGTATAGAGGGTTTGGGGACAGTGCAGTTCTTC.

The genes are TRBV2 and TRBJ2-7; 10 bases agree with TRBD2. V trimming: 5 bases; J trimming: 10 bases; junction bases outside the gene matches: 11. The CDR3 length is 14 residues. Per the germline V gene, CDR1 is SNHLY and CDR2 is FYNNEI. The DNA of the CDR3 is TGTGCCAGCAGTCTGTTAGCGGGGGGAGCCCTTCAGTACTTC. This gives the protein CASSLLAGGALQYF.

The rearrangement uses TRBV7-9 and TRBJ2-1; 8 bases are shared with TRBD1. The CDR3 is 15 residues long. Unmatched junction bases numbered 2, after V lost 4 bases and J lost 0 bases. Per germline, CDR1 SEHNR and CDR2 FQNEAQ (reference sequence). CDR3 loop: CASSSGQGSYNEQFF. DNA of the CDR3: TGTGCCAGCAGCTCCGGACAGGGCTCCTACAATGAGCAGTTCTTC.

This chain connects TRBV9 to TRBJ2-3, with a weak D call TRBD1 (6 bases). Deletions cut 4 bases from V and 0 bases from J, with 15 bases between. The germline V gene encodes CDR1 SGDLS and CDR2 YYNGEE. CDR3 length: 16 amino acids. This chain's CDR3 is CASSIRQDVSTDTQYF. CDR3 DNA sequence: TGTGCCAGCAGCATCCGACAGGATGTCAGCACAGATACGCAGTATTTT.

The rearrangement joins TRBV5-3 to TRBJ1-3, with D tentatively TRBD1 (6 bases). TRBV5-3 is identified as an open reading frame with a role that is uncertain. The CDR3 has 18 residues. V lost 4 bases to trimming and J lost 4 bases, with 24 bases between them. The CDR3 loop is CARSRDPDRGRRGNTIYF. The CDR3 DNA is TGTGCCAGAAGCCGTGACCCGGACAGAGGGCGTAGGGGAAACACCATATATTTT.

The rearrangement uses TRBV2 and TRBJ1-1, with D uncertain. Germline V lookup: CDR1 SNHLY, CDR2 FYNNEI. The CDR3 is 13 residues long. Deletions cut 8 bases from V and 1 base from J, with 11 bases between. This CDR3 is CASAQTANTEAFF. The DNA for the CDR3 is TGTGCCAGCGCGCAAACCGCGAACACTGAAGCTTTCTTT.

This chain links TRBV5-1 with TRBJ2-3; D ambiguous. CDR1 and CDR2 from the germline V gene are SGHRS and YFSETQ. Trimming took 0 bases from V and 4 from J, leaving 9 bases between them. This CDR3 has 14 amino acids. This chain's CDR3 is CASSLATVADTQYF. CDR3 bases: TGCGCCAGCAGCTTGGCCACGGTCGCAGATACGCAGTATTTT.

The rearrangement links TRBV27 to TRBJ2-7, with 9 nucleotides matching TRBD1. With V trimmed by 1 base and J by 5 bases, 6 bases remained unmatched. The CDR3 totals 15 residues. Germline CDR1 MNHEY, CDR2 SMNVEV (reference sequence). CDR3 DNA sequence: TGTGCCAGCAGTTTATGGGGACAGGGAATCGACGAGCAGTACTTC. Translating it yields CASSLWGQGIDEQYF.

This clone showed up just once. V gene TRBV28 combines with J gene TRBJ1-4; possible D gene TRBD1, 5 bases. Germline V gives CDR1 MDHEN, CDR2 SYDVKM. The V gene lost 6 bases and the J gene lost 1 base, with 9 bases spanning the gap. This CDR3 is 14 amino acids long. The CDR3 reads CASSPGQTNEKLFF. The DNA for the CDR3 is TGTGCCAGCAGCCCCGGACAAACTAATGAAAAACTGTTTTTT.

To note about this clone: The junction shows a germline mismatch at one end, possibly a read error. The chain links TRBV7-7 to TRBJ1-1, with unresolved D. Germline CDR1 and CDR2: SSHAT and FNYEAQ (reference sequence). CDR3 length: 18 amino acids. DNA for the CDR3: TGTGCTAGCAGCTTAGTTCGAGTTGAGAATATCGAGAACACTGAAGCTTTCTTT. Translating it yields CASSLVRVENIENTEAFF.

The J gene is TRBJ2-1, the V gene TRBV5-1, with 9 positions matching TRBD2. Losses at the gene ends were 3 bases for V and 4 bases for J; bases not matched to a gene: 2. Germline V CDR1 and CDR2: SGHRS, YFSETQ. This CDR3 region has 14 residues. Written as DNA, the CDR3 is TGCGCCAGCAGCTCCCTAGCGGGATACAATGAGCAGTTCTTC. Translating it yields CASSSLAGYNEQFF.

The chain recombines TRBV10-3 with TRBJ2-6; D possibly corresponds to TRBD1 (6 bases). This CDR3 contains 15 residues. Per germline, CDR1 ENHRY and CDR2 SYGVKD. V was trimmed by 10 bases and J by 0 bases, leaving 13 bases between them. The CDR3 protein is CATAQGSSGANVLTF. CDR3 DNA sequence: TGTGCCACCGCACAGGGTTCCTCTGGGGCCAACGTCCTGACTTTC.

The chain employs TRBV24-1 and TRBJ1-5; D is undetermined. Germline V gene sequence: CDR1 KGHDR, CDR2 SFDVKD. CDR3 length: 15 amino acids. Trimming pared 5 bases from V and 0 bases from J, leaving 10 bases between. CDR3 amino acids: CATSGSGYSNQPQHF. DNA of the CDR3: TGTGCCACCAGTGGGTCGGGGTATAGCAATCAGCCCCAGCATTTT.

This chain uses TRBV5-6 with TRBJ1-2, with D unclear. Germline assignment: CDR1 SGHDT and CDR2 YYEEEE. V gave up 5 bases and J gave up 5 bases, with 19 bases separating them. CDR3 size: 15 residues. The CDR3 bases are TGTGCCAGCAGTTTTCCCGGCCCGAGGGATTATGGCTACACCTTC. Translating it yields CASSFPGPRDYGYTF. Full variable domain (remainder filled in from reference TRBV5-6 and TRBJ1-2): DAGVTQSPTHLIKTRGQQVTLRCSPKSGHDTVSWYQQALGQGPQFIFQYYEEEERQRGNFPDRFSGHQFPNYSSELNVNALLLGDSALYLCASSFPGPRDYGYTFGSGTRLTVV.

V is TRBV2 and J is TRBJ2-7; D is unresolved. CDR1 is SNHLY, CDR2 FYNNEI, per germline. This CDR3 is built from 15 residues. The V and J ends lost 11 bases and 6 bases respectively, with 26 bases between them. As DNA, the CDR3 is TGTGCCTCTGCGCCAGAAGCCGGGTGGTCCACCGAGCAGTACTTC. Protein sequence: CASAPEAGWSTEQYF.

This clone was recorded once. The chain has TRBV29-1 and TRBJ1-3; unclear D gene. V lost 4 bases and J 2 bases, leaving 12 bases between the germline ends. Germline V gene sequence: CDR1 SQVTM, CDR2 ANQGSEA. The CDR3 covers 14 residues. This CDR3 reads CSVVSHMTGNTIYF. In DNA form, the CDR3 reads TGCAGCGTTGTTTCACACATGACTGGAAACACCATATATTTT.

The chain employs TRBV7-2 and TRBJ1-3; D remains ambiguous. This CDR3 region has 13 residues. Between the trimmed V and J ends, which lost 9 bases and 4 bases, there was a span of 13 bases. Per germline, CDR1 SGHTA and CDR2 FQGNSA. The chain's CDR3 is CASRPGGGNTIYF. CDR3 nucleotides: TGTGCCAGTCGCCCGGGCGGGGGAAACACCATATATTTT.

The gene calls are TRBV5-6 and TRBJ1-6; 9 bases align to TRBD1. Germline V gene data show CDR1 as SGHDT and CDR2 as YYEEEE. This CDR3 is built from 15 residues. Unmatched junction bases numbered 5, after V lost 4 bases and J lost 6 bases. Written as DNA, the CDR3 is TGTGCCAGCAGCCACGACAGGGGGTTTAATTCACCCCTCCACTTT. Translation gives CASSHDRGFNSPLHF.

The chain is built from TRBV24-1 and TRBJ2-5; 7 nucleotides match TRBD1. Germline V gives CDR1 KGHDR, CDR2 SFDVKD. This CDR3 is built from 14 residues. Trimming at V came to 6 bases and at J to 4 bases, leaving 7 bases not matched to a gene. CDR3 protein: CATSNRDSRETQYF. In DNA, the CDR3 is TGTGCCACCAGTAACCGGGACAGTAGAGAGACCCAGTACTTC.

The J gene is TRBJ2-2, the V gene TRBV7-3; D is unclear. This CDR3 is built from 12 residues. V was trimmed by 5 bases and J by 7 bases, leaving 8 bases between them. The V gene's germline CDR1 is SGHTA and CDR2 FQGTGA. CDR3 in amino acids: CASSPADGELFF. The CDR3 region has the DNA TGTGCCAGCAGCCCCGCGGACGGGGAGCTGTTTTTT.

The CDR3 nucleotides read TGTGCCAGCAGCCCGCTGGTTGAGGGTGAGCAGTTCTTC. It encodes CASSPLVEGEQFF. The chain joins TRBV7-3 to TRBJ2-1; weak D call: TRBD2 (5 bases). CDR3 size: 13 residues. Germline lookup yields CDR1 SGHTA and CDR2 FQGTGA. Trimming left V 5 bases short and J 9 bases short, with 14 bases between.

This clone appeared a single time. The limits of the CDR3 on the DNA are not certain, so only TCRdb's listed CDR3 is given. The chain joins TRBV28 to TRBJ1-1; the table's D call TRBD1 went unverified against the DNA. Both ends counted, the CDR3 spans 14 residues. Per the germline V gene, CDR1 is MDHEN and CDR2 is SYDVKM. CDR3 loop: CASSFGQGALGSFF.

J is TRBJ2-7 and V is TRBV28, with 8 bases identical to TRBD1. This CDR3 spans 15 amino acids. Per germline, CDR1 MDHEN and CDR2 SYDVKM. V lost 3 bases to trimming and J lost 7 bases; unmatched junction nucleotides: 11. CDR3 sequence reads: CASSFPRTGFTEQYF. The DNA of the CDR3 is TGTGCCAGCAGTTTCCCGAGGACAGGGTTCACGGAGCAGTACTTC.

The V call is TRBV5-1, the J call TRBJ1-1; weak D call: TRBD1 (6 bases). CDR3 size: 16 residues. From germline, CDR1 is SGHRS and CDR2 YFSETQ. With 0 bases removed from V and 1 base from J, the gap between germline ends came to 13 bases. The CDR3 reads CASSLAQGGSNTEAFF. CDR3 nucleotide sequence: TGCGCCAGCAGCTTGGCACAGGGAGGGTCGAACACTGAAGCTTTCTTT.

The CDR3, as DNA: TGTGCCAGCAGCTCCTCTGTGGGCGGCTACACCTTC. Its translation is CASSSSVGGYTF. This rearrangement joins TRBV14 to TRBJ1-2; D ambiguous. Germline CDR1 and CDR2: SGHDN and FVKESK. The CDR3 consists of 12 residues. The V end lost 5 bases, the J end lost 8 bases, and 12 bases lay between the germline ends.

This clone was observed a single time. J is TRBJ2-5 and V is TRBV24-1; 8 positions agree with TRBD2. The trim removed 6 bases at V and 5 bases at J, leaving 1 base unmatched. CDR3 length: 12 amino acids. Looked up from germline, CDR1 is KGHDR and CDR2 is SFDVKD. CDR3 protein: CATSTGGETQYF. In DNA form, the CDR3 reads TGTGCCACCAGTACGGGAGGGGAGACCCAGTACTTC.